The 25 T cell receptor beta chains listed next were all sequenced from one sample in a study of blood T cell repertoires in COVID-19. Method: immunoSEQ multiplex PCR; TCRdb's copy keeps in-frame clones and lacks some. The sample records some 80,000 clones, under 95% being singletons. Sequenced sample: peripheral blood. The receptors shown here come from a woman older than 75 with active or convalescent COVID-19.

The chain is built from TRBV11-2 and TRBJ1-1; TRBD1 aligns across 9 bases. The germline CDR1 and CDR2 sequences are SGHAT and FQNNGV. Trimming removed 5 bases from V and 2 bases from J; junction bases left unmatched: 6. This CDR3 contains 15 residues. CDR3 bases: TGTGCCAGCAGCCAACGACAGGGGGTAAACACTGAAGCTTTCTTT. The encoded protein is CASSQRQGVNTEAFF.

The chain is built from TRBV12-3 or TRBV12-4 and TRBJ2-7, with no clear D. The CDR3 runs to 11 residues. Trimming took 6 bases from V and 1 from J, leaving 4 bases between them. CDR3 sequence: CASSTSYEQYF. Written as DNA, the CDR3 is TGTGCCAGCAGCACTTCCTACGAGCAGTACTTC.

This clone occurred once. The genes are TRBV4-1 and TRBJ2-5, with 13 bases fitting TRBD2. V was clipped by 1 base and J by 5 bases; unmatched bases: 13. This CDR3 is built from 19 residues. Germline-derived CDR1 and CDR2 are MGHRA and YSYEKL. This CDR3 is CASSQGAGTSGTERETQYF. The CDR3 DNA is TGCGCCAGCAGCCAAGGGGCCGGGACTAGCGGGACGGAGAGGGAGACCCAGTACTTC.

The chain employs TRBV6-5 and TRBJ1-1; D unclear. The CDR3 spans 12 residues. The ends were cut back, 8 bases at V and 1 base at J, with 8 bases in the middle. Germline V lookup: CDR1 MNHEY, CDR2 SVGAGI. The CDR3 region is CASSGGNTEAFF. In DNA form, the CDR3 reads TGTGCCAGCTCGGGAGGGAACACTGAAGCTTTCTTT.

As concerns this clone: The identical CDR3 is also encoded by other nucleotide sequences in the sample. The chain couples TRBV19 to TRBJ2-7; no clear D. The V gene's germline CDR1 is LNHDA and CDR2 SQIVND (reference sequence). CDR3 length equals 12 residues. V dropped 3 bases and J dropped 6 bases, with 9 bases sitting between them. Written as DNA, the CDR3 is TGTGCCAGTAGTATTTGGGCAGGCGAGCAGTACTTC. Its translation is CASSIWAGEQYF.

The V and J genes are TRBV19 and TRBJ2-1, with D possibly being TRBD2 (6 bases). The germline CDR1 and CDR2 sequences are LNHDA and SQIVND (reference sequence). The CDR3 is 13 amino acids. The V end lost 0 bases, the J end lost 12 bases, and 12 bases lay between the germline ends. The CDR3 nucleotides are TGTGCCAGTAGTATAGAGGGCTGGCGGGGGCAGTTCTTC. Its translation is CASSIEGWRGQFF.

In DNA form, the CDR3 reads TGTGCCAGCAGCTCGGGGGGGGTATATGCAGATACGCAGTATTTT. It codes for CASSSGGVYADTQYF. This rearrangement joins TRBV5-8 to TRBJ2-3; 8 nucleotides line up with TRBD2. The junction had 7 bases not matched to a gene; V was cut back by 3 bases and J by 4 bases. This CDR3 spans 15 amino acids. Germline assignment: CDR1 SGHTS and CDR2 YDEGEE.

The V and J genes are TRBV27 and TRBJ2-5; a weak D match, TRBD1 (6 bases). Per germline, CDR1 MNHEY and CDR2 SMNVEV (reference sequence). Trimming shortened V by 4 bases and J by 1 base, and 10 bases separated the two germline ends. The CDR3 runs to 14 residues. For the CDR3, the DNA is TGTGCCAGCAGTTCCTCAGGGGCCCAAGAGACCCAGTACTTC. Its protein product is CASSSSGAQETQYF.

The chain joins TRBV28 to TRBJ1-2, with a weak D call TRBD1 (6 bases). Per germline, CDR1 MDHEN and CDR2 SYDVKM. The CDR3 runs 16 residues. V lost 2 bases to trimming and J lost 5 bases, with 18 bases between them. The CDR3 nucleotides read TGTGCCAGCAGTTTAGAAGGTCGTGGCAGGGGTTATGGCTACACCTTC. It is translated as CASSLEGRGRGYGYTF.

This rearrangement joins TRBV7-3 to TRBJ2-1; 11 nucleotides align to TRBD2. With 2 bases clipped from V and 4 bases from J, the junction kept 1 base outside the gene matches. The CDR3 is 15 residues long. Germline V gene sequence: CDR1 SGHTA, CDR2 FQGTGA. The CDR3 loop reads CASSLASGGYNEQFF. The CDR3 DNA follows: TGTGCCAGCAGCTTAGCTAGCGGGGGGTACAATGAGCAGTTCTTC.

The chain uses TRBV9 and TRBJ1-2, with TRBD1 matching 12 bases. Germline lookup yields CDR1 SGDLS and CDR2 YYNGEE. Trimming took 3 bases from V and 3 from J; bases not matched to a gene: 12. The CDR3 is made up of 18 amino acids. CDR3 coding DNA: TGTGCCAGCAGCGAGAGGGGGACAGGGGGCGCGGGTCACTATGGCTACACCTTC. Protein product: CASSERGTGGAGHYGYTF.

Worth noting for this clone: Germline and junction disagree at one end, which may indicate a read error. The chain uses TRBV29-1 and TRBJ1-1, with D hard to call. Germline values: CDR1 SQVTM, CDR2 ANQGSEA. This CDR3 is built from 10 residues. The CDR3: CSVENSEAFF. The CDR3 nucleotides read TGCAGCGTTGAGAACAGTGAAGCTTTCTTT.

The gene calls are TRBV19 and TRBJ2-7; 8 positions agree with TRBD1. Germline V gene sequence: CDR1 LNHDA, CDR2 SQIVND (reference sequence). CDR3 length: 15 residues. V gave up 1 base and J gave up 0 bases; unmatched junction bases: 2. CDR3 sequence: CASSIGQGSSYEQYF. As DNA, the CDR3 is TGTGCCAGTAGTATAGGACAGGGGAGCTCCTACGAGCAGTACTTC.

By sample fraction, this clone is medium-sized. J is TRBJ1-1 and V is TRBV5-1, with 9 nucleotides matching TRBD1. With 3 bases clipped from V and 1 base from J, the junction kept 4 bases outside the gene matches. Germline V gene sequence: CDR1 SGHRS, CDR2 YFSETQ. This CDR3 spans 15 amino acids. The CDR3 is CASSSGQGSNTEAFF. The CDR3 DNA reads TGCGCCAGCAGCTCGGGACAGGGTTCGAACACTGAAGCTTTCTTT.

The rearrangement joins TRBV30 to TRBJ2-3; TRBD2 might be the D (7 bases). The germline gives CDR1 GTSNPN, CDR2 SVGIG (reference sequence). V was trimmed by 4 bases and J by 4 bases, leaving 12 bases between them. There are 13 residues in the CDR3. The CDR3, as DNA: TGTGCCTGGAAGGGCGGGGGCGCAGATACGCAGTATTTT. Translating it yields CAWKGGGADTQYF.

This chain joins TRBV4-3 and TRBJ2-1; D is uncertain. The CDR3 consists of 16 residues. The V end lost 1 base, the J end lost 0 bases, and 10 bases lay between the germline ends. CDR1 is LGHNA and CDR2 is YSLEER in the germline V gene. Here the CDR3 DNA reads TGCGCCAGCAGCCAAGTTAGTGCAGGCTCCTACAATGAGCAGTTCTTC. Translating gives CASSQVSAGSYNEQFF.

V gene TRBV4-1 combines with J gene TRBJ1-3; the match to TRBD1 covers 7 bases. J was trimmed by 2 bases and V by 0 bases; bases with no gene match: 7. Germline values: CDR1 MGHRA, CDR2 YSYEKL. The CDR3 is made up of 17 amino acids. CDR3 DNA: TGCGCCAGCAGCCAAGATCAGGACAGGACAACTGGAAACACCATATATTTT. Amino acid sequence: CASSQDQDRTTGNTIYF.

This clone was observed a handful of times. The chain has TRBV5-8 and TRBJ2-7; D unresolved. CDR3 length: 13 amino acids. Trimming left V 0 bases short and J 3 bases short, with 7 bases between. Germline V gives CDR1 SGHTS, CDR2 YDEGEE. The CDR3 DNA follows: TGTGCCAGCAGCTTGGGTCTTCGCTACGAGCAGTACTTC. It is translated as CASSLGLRYEQYF.

Comments on this clone: Other DNA sequences in this specimen translate into the identical CDR3. J is TRBJ2-5 and V is TRBV9, with TRBD2 identical over 8 bases. Germline V CDR1 and CDR2: SGDLS, YYNGEE. There are 15 residues in the CDR3. V shed 3 bases, J shed 1 base, and the junction held 5 bases outside the gene matches. This chain's CDR3 is CASSAGLAGQETQYF. The CDR3 coding sequence is TGTGCCAGCAGCGCTGGACTAGCAGGCCAAGAGACCCAGTACTTC.

This chain uses TRBV4-1 with TRBJ1-4; possibly TRBD1 for D (5 bases). Between the trimmed V and J ends, which lost 0 bases and 3 bases, there was a span of 11 bases. CDR3 length: 16 amino acids. The germline V gene has CDR1 MGHRA and CDR2 YSYEKL. The CDR3 here is CASSQETQGPNEKLFF. For the CDR3, the DNA is TGCGCCAGCAGCCAAGAGACCCAGGGCCCTAATGAAAAACTGTTTTTT.

The chain employs TRBV30 and TRBJ1-3; maybe TRBD1 (5 bases). V lost 0 bases and J 1 base, leaving 16 bases between the germline ends. The length of the CDR3 is 17 residues. Germline CDR1 is GTSNPN and CDR2 is SVGIG (reference sequence). The CDR3: CAWSVHPGARSGNTIYF. As DNA, the CDR3 is TGTGCCTGGAGTGTACATCCTGGGGCGCGATCTGGAAACACCATATATTTT.

This clone appeared once. The chain uses TRBV25-1 and TRBJ1-2, with D possibly being TRBD1 (5 bases). Per the germline V gene, CDR1 is MGHDK and CDR2 is SYGVNS. The length of the CDR3 is 11 residues. V lost 6 bases, J lost 8 bases, and 10 bases lay in between. The CDR3 loop reads CASRRTQGYTF. The CDR3 bases are TGTGCCAGCAGGCGGACACAAGGCTACACCTTC.

J is TRBJ1-3 and V is TRBV28, with D possibly being TRBD1 (6 bases). CDR3 length: 15 amino acids. The V and J ends lost 7 bases and 7 bases respectively, with 20 bases between them. Germline CDR1 is MDHEN and CDR2 is SYDVKM. The CDR3 DNA reads as TGTGCCAGCACCCCCGGTCGTACAGGGTGGAACACCATATATTTT. It encodes CASTPGRTGWNTIYF.

The rearrangement links TRBV6-5 to TRBJ1-6; weak D call: TRBD1 (6 bases). The V end lost 10 bases, the J end lost 9 bases, and 19 bases lay between the germline ends. Germline V lookup: CDR1 MNHEY, CDR2 SVGAGI. The CDR3 is 14 residues long. CDR3 sequence (DNA): TGTGCCACCAGGGAGGGGGGGACGGGTTCACCCCTCCACTTT. Its translation: CATREGGTGSPLHF.

V is TRBV6-5 and J is TRBJ1-6; 8 bases fit TRBD1. Germline assignment: CDR1 MNHEY and CDR2 SVGAGI. This CDR3 region has 14 residues. The V and J ends lost 10 bases and 10 bases, in that order; junction bases with no gene match: 12. CDR3 sequence (DNA): TGTGCCACCACGACAGGGGAAAGGAGGTCACCCCTCCACTTT. This gives the protein CATTTGERRSPLHF.